The 20 T cell receptor beta chains reported below all come from one sample, sequenced in a study of T-cell reconstitution after alpha-beta-depleted transplantation in children. Unique molecular identifiers were incorporated when the TCRbeta library was constructed. Using its own MiXCR run on the PCR reads, TCRdb lists one record per CDR3 protein. Among around 300,000 distinct CDR3 sequences listed, around 20% were seen once. This specimen consisted of PBMCs, mostly from graft donor cells, obtained 180 days after TCRalphabeta/CD19-depleted stem cell transplant. The origin of the receptors is a male patient younger than 18 who had a stem cell transplant for acute lymphoblastic leukemia, so the T cells may come from the graft donor.

Only a few counts were recorded for this clonotype. V gene TRBV24-1 combines with J gene TRBJ2-1; 10 bases are a match to TRBD2. The CDR3 loop spans 18 amino acids. CDR1 and CDR2 (germline): KGHDR, SFDVKD. Trimming took 0 bases from V and 4 from J; bases not matched to a gene: 8. The CDR3 loop reads CATSDLPPSGRGYNEQFF. The CDR3 nucleotides are TGTGCCACCAGTGATTTGCCTCCAAGCGGGAGGGGTTACAATGAGCAGTTCTTC.

The chain employs TRBV3-1 and TRBJ2-7; 7 bases map to TRBD2. The CDR3 spans 14 residues. The V and J ends lost 0 bases and 7 bases, in that order; junction bases with no gene match: 6. Germline V CDR1 and CDR2: LGHDT, YNNKEL (reference sequence). The CDR3 DNA follows: TGTGCCAGCAGCCAAGAGTCAAGCGGGATTGAGCAGTACTTC. Amino acid sequence: CASSQESSGIEQYF.

This rearrangement joins TRBV6-1 to TRBJ2-7, with D uncertain. This CDR3 has 16 amino acids. Between the trimmed V and J ends, which lost 6 bases and 5 bases, there was a span of 23 bases. Germline V CDR1 and CDR2: MNHNS, SASEGT. The CDR3 DNA is TGTGCCAGCAGCCTCCGTCATATGCCCAACGGTCACGAGCAGTACTTC. Protein: CASSLRHMPNGHEQYF.

The V gene is TRBV7-9, the J gene TRBJ2-1; the match to TRBD1 covers 9 bases. Germline V gene lookup returns CDR1 SEHNR and CDR2 FQNEAQ (reference sequence). V lost 4 bases and J lost 7; bases outside the gene matches: 8. The CDR3 loop spans 15 amino acids. CDR3 nucleotide sequence: TGTGCCAGCAGCTCGAGCGGGACAGGGATGAATGAGCAGTTCTTC. This gives the protein CASSSSGTGMNEQFF.

The genes are TRBV4-1 and TRBJ1-2; D possibly corresponds to TRBD1 (5 bases). This CDR3 comprises 16 residues. The V end lost 0 bases, the J end lost 4 bases, and 15 bases lay between the germline ends. CDR1 and CDR2 from the germline V gene are MGHRA and YSYEKL. The CDR3 sequence: CASSQDWGGISYGYTF. The CDR3 region has the DNA TGCGCCAGCAGCCAAGATTGGGGGGGGATCAGCTATGGCTACACCTTC.

This clonotype was counted a few times. The chain recombines TRBV20-1 with TRBJ2-2; possibly TRBD1 for D (5 bases). Germline assignment: CDR1 DFQATT and CDR2 SNEGSKA (reference sequence). V lost 5 bases to trimming and J lost 0 bases, with 10 bases between them. The CDR3 length is 14 residues. CDR3 DNA: TGCAGTGCTGGCGGACATCCGAACACCGGGGAGCTGTTTTTT. Its translation is CSAGGHPNTGELFF.

This clonotype was seen a few times. The rearrangement links TRBV4-2 to TRBJ2-5; D is perhaps TRBD2 (5 bases). The ends were cut back, 2 bases at V and 4 bases at J, with 17 bases in the middle. In germline, CDR1 is LGHNA, CDR2 YNFKEQ. The length of the CDR3 is 16 residues. The CDR3 DNA is TGTGCCAGCAGCCAACCATGGGAGACCGGTCGAGAGACCCAGTACTTC. Its protein product is CASSQPWETGRETQYF.

Only a few counts were recorded for this clonotype. The rearrangement links TRBV6-5 to TRBJ1-2, with D unclear. Germline lookup yields CDR1 MNHEY and CDR2 SVGAGI. Trimming removed 0 bases from V and 2 bases from J, with 13 bases in between. This CDR3 is 16 amino acids long. The DNA of the CDR3 is TGTGCCAGCAGTTACTCGGGCTTGGACGGCAACTATGGCTACACCTTC. This gives the protein CASSYSGLDGNYGYTF.

The chain employs TRBV5-1 and TRBJ2-7, with 8 bases lining up with TRBD2. CDR3 length: 14 residues. Germline CDR1 SGHRS, CDR2 YFSETQ. Unmatched junction bases numbered 6, after V lost 4 bases and J lost 3 bases. CDR3 sequence reads: CASSQGLGGYEQYF. CDR3 bases: TGCGCCAGCAGCCAGGGACTAGGAGGCTACGAGCAGTACTTC.

V and J are TRBV12-3 or TRBV12-4 and TRBJ2-5, with D perhaps assigned TRBD1 or TRBD2 (6 bases each). The CDR3 spans 15 residues. Trimming removed 4 bases from V and 3 bases from J, with 15 bases in between. DNA for the CDR3: TGTGCCAGCAGTTCCCCCGCAGGGGAGGAAGAGACCCAGTACTTC. It encodes CASSSPAGEEETQYF.

V and J are TRBV20-1 and TRBJ2-2, with 9 nucleotides matching TRBD2. CDR1 DFQATT and CDR2 SNEGSKA come from the germline V gene (reference sequence). V was pared by 3 bases and J by 2 bases, with 4 bases of the junction left unmatched. The CDR3 loop spans 15 amino acids. The CDR3 spells CSASWLAGNTGELFF. In nucleotides, the CDR3 is TGCAGTGCTAGCTGGCTAGCGGGAAACACCGGGGAGCTGTTTTTT.

As concerns this clonotype: A read error may explain this, as a much larger clone is one base away. The chain uses TRBV7-2 and TRBJ2-3; D not certain. Germline CDR1 SGHTA, CDR2 FQGNSA. The CDR3 consists of 14 residues. Here the CDR3 reads CASRLVGSTDTQYF. The CDR3 nucleotides read TGTGCCAGCCGCTTAGTCGGCAGCACAGATACGCAGTATTTT.

The chain uses TRBV15 and TRBJ2-7; D is uncertain. This CDR3 spans 12 amino acids. Germline assignment: CDR1 LNHNV and CDR2 YYDKDF (reference sequence). Trimming removed 1 base from V and 6 bases from J, with 7 bases in between. The CDR3 sequence: CATSRVASEQYF. DNA for the CDR3: TGTGCCACCAGCAGAGTGGCCTCCGAGCAGTACTTC.

This clonotype has at least ten counts. The V gene is TRBV5-1, the J gene TRBJ2-2, with D perhaps TRBD2 (5 bases). The CDR3 covers 14 residues. The V end was cut by 1 base, the J end by 1 base, with 5 bases between. Germline values: CDR1 SGHRS, CDR2 YFSETQ. The CDR3 DNA sequence: TGCGCCAGCAGCTTGCGGGGGAACACCGGGGAGCTGTTTTTT. It codes for CASSLRGNTGELFF. Full variable domain (outside the CDR3, taken from reference TRBV5-1 and TRBJ2-2): KAGVTQTPRYLIKTRGQQVTLSCSPISGHRSVSWYQQTPGQGLQFLFEYFSETQRNKGNFPGRFSGRQFSNSRSEMNVSTLELGDSALYLCASSLRGNTGELFFGEGSRLTVL.

This clonotype showed up just a few times. The J gene is TRBJ2-1, the V gene TRBV11-1; D is perhaps TRBD1 or TRBD2 (5 bases each). V lost 3 bases and J 4 bases, leaving 13 bases between the germline ends. Germline V lookup: CDR1 SGHAT, CDR2 FQDESV (reference sequence). The CDR3 runs 15 residues. The CDR3 DNA reads TGTGCCAGCAGCTTGATCAGGGACCTGTACAATGAGCAGTTCTTC. It specifies CASSLIRDLYNEQFF. Based on the CDR3 plus reference TRBV11-1 and TRBJ2-1, the full variable domain is EAEVAQSPRYKITEKSQAVAFWCDPISGHATLYWYRQILGQGPELLVQFQDESVVDDSQLPKDRFSAERLKGVDSTLKIQPAELGDSAMYLCASSLIRDLYNEQFFGPGTRLTVL.

This clonotype was observed a few times. The chain combines TRBV4-1 with TRBJ2-7; TRBD1 matches 7 bases. This CDR3 region has 15 residues. Trimming at V came to 3 bases and at J to 1 base, leaving 6 bases not matched to a gene. The germline CDR1 and CDR2 sequences are MGHRA and YSYEKL. In nucleotides, the CDR3 is TGCGCCAGCAGCCAGCGACAGGGAGAGTCCTACGAGCAGTACTTC. As protein: CASSQRQGESYEQYF.

This clonotype was observed a single time. A much larger clone differs by one base, so this may be a read error. J is TRBJ2-3 and V is TRBV29-1, with D possibly being TRBD1 (5 bases). CDR1 and CDR2 from the germline V gene are SQVTM and ANQGSEA. This CDR3 comprises 13 residues. In DNA, the CDR3 is TGCAGCGTTTTCCTCCAGGGTTTAGATAGGCAGTATTTT. Translated, it gives CSVFLQGLDRQYF.

In this sample, this clonotype turned up a few times. The CDR3 sequence: CSALGKGANTGELFF. CDR3 nucleotide sequence: TGCAGCGCCCTTGGGAAGGGTGCGAACACCGGGGAGCTGTTTTTT. The chain uses TRBV29-1 and TRBJ2-2; the D is unclear. V lost 7 bases, J lost 0 bases, and 15 bases lay in between. The CDR3 runs 15 residues. Germline CDR1 and CDR2: SQVTM and ANQGSEA.

This sequence joins TRBV25-1 and TRBJ2-7; 8 bases agree with TRBD1. The CDR3 contains 14 residues. V shed 3 bases and J 2 bases; nucleotides not matched to a gene: 3. Germline loops: CDR1 MGHDK, CDR2 SYGVNS. CDR3 region: CASSEDRAPYEQYF. CDR3 sequence (DNA): TGTGCCAGCAGTGAGGACAGGGCCCCCTACGAGCAGTACTTC.

This clonotype was observed a handful of times. V and J are TRBV12-3 or TRBV12-4 and TRBJ2-1, with TRBD1 matching 9 bases. The V and J ends lost 5 bases and 4 bases, in that order; junction bases with no gene match: 9. This CDR3 is built from 16 residues. CDR3 DNA sequence: TGTGCCAGCAGTCCGGGACAGGGCAGGAGATACAATGAGCAGTTCTTC. This translates into CASSPGQGRRYNEQFF.